Detailed here is one T cell receptor beta chain. Germline values: CDR1 SGHTA, CDR2 FQGNSA. V was pared by 3 bases and J by 4 bases, with 9 bases of the junction left unmatched. The CDR3 sequence is 15 residues long. TCRdb re-derived calls from the 5' RACE reads in MiXCR, one entry per CDR3 protein. In the table there are a few hundred thousand distinct CDR3 sequences, 20% to 25% of which are singletons. This entry comes from a study of identical twins. These same records also appear under a second study, on T cells expressing NK-cell markers.

This chain uses TRBV7-2 with TRBJ2-7; TRBD1 matches at 7 bases. Sequencing input: CD4+ T cells sorted from blood. This TCR came from a woman in her late teens or twenties in good health. DNA for the CDR3: TGTGCCAGCAGCTTCCAAGGGACAGAGTCTTACGAGCAGTACTTC. Its translation is CASSFQGTESYEQYF.